The next 20 T cell receptor beta chains were all read from a single sample in a study of T-cell reconstitution after alpha-beta-depleted transplantation in children. For TCRbeta, the library was prepared with unique molecular identifiers. One entry per CDR3 protein results from TCRdb running MiXCR on the PCR reads. Of roughly 570,000 distinct CDR3 sequences in the sample, 25% to 30% were seen once. Sequenced here: PBMCs, sampled before TCRalphabeta/CD19-depleted stem cell transplant. The receptors were sampled from a boy under three years old with Wiskott-Aldrich syndrome, due to receive a stem cell transplant.

The chain has TRBV20-1 and TRBJ2-3, with a possible D match to TRBD2 (6 bases). CDR1 is DFQATT, CDR2 SNEGSKA, per germline (reference sequence). Trimming shortened V by 5 bases and J by 5 bases, and 29 bases separated the two germline ends. The CDR3 spans 18 residues. CDR3: CSARIRRDCCTYQDTQYF. In DNA, the CDR3 is TGCAGTGCTCGAATTAGACGGGACTGCTGCACATATCAAGATACGCAGTATTTT.

The sample holds a few counts of this clonotype. The V gene is TRBV6-1, the J gene TRBJ1-5; D perhaps matches TRBD1 (5 bases). V shed 5 bases and J shed 6 bases, with 11 bases lying between them. The germline CDR1 and CDR2 sequences are MNHNS and SASEGT. This CDR3 contains 13 residues. CDR3 coding DNA: TGTGCCAGCAGTCGACGGGGACGTCAGCCCCAGCATTTT. It is translated as CASSRRGRQPQHF.

This clonotype showed up just a few times. The V gene is TRBV7-2, the J gene TRBJ1-1; TRBD1 matches 7 bases. Trimming took 5 bases from V and 7 from J; bases not matched to a gene: 7. The V gene's germline CDR1 is SGHTA and CDR2 FQGNSA. The CDR3 runs 13 residues. The CDR3 nucleotides are TGTGCCAGCAGCCTCCGACAGGGCATTGAAGCTTTCTTT. Translation: CASSLRQGIEAFF.

The chain uses TRBV6-5 and TRBJ2-1; no reliable D call. Germline V gene lookup returns CDR1 MNHEY and CDR2 SVGAGI. The V end was cut by 2 bases, the J end by 5 bases, with 16 bases between. The CDR3 sequence is 16 residues long. The CDR3 bases are TGTGCCAGCAGTTACGTGAAGGGTTTTGGGGACAATGAGCAGTTCTTC. Its protein is CASSYVKGFGDNEQFF.

CDR3 protein: CAWSPGQGGYEQYF. CDR3 bases: TGTGCCTGGAGTCCGGGACAGGGGGGTTACGAGCAGTACTTC. The rearrangement links TRBV30 to TRBJ2-7; 11 nucleotides line up with TRBD1. Germline V gene sequence: CDR1 GTSNPN, CDR2 SVGIG (reference sequence). The CDR3 is 14 amino acids. V lost 2 bases and J lost 4; bases outside the gene matches: 4.

The rearrangement uses TRBV5-1 and TRBJ1-3, with D maybe TRBD1 (6 bases). Germline V gene lookup returns CDR1 SGHRS and CDR2 YFSETQ. V lost 4 bases, J lost 0 bases, and 14 bases lay in between. CDR3 length: 16 amino acids. CDR3 sequence reads: CASSLGQSFSGNTIYF. The DNA of the CDR3 is TGCGCCAGCAGCCTTGGACAGTCCTTCTCTGGAAACACCATATATTTT. Combining the CDR3 with reference TRBV5-1 and TRBJ1-3 gives the whole variable domain KAGVTQTPRYLIKTRGQQVTLSCSPISGHRSVSWYQQTPGQGLQFLFEYFSETQRNKGNFPGRFSGRQFSNSRSEMNVSTLELGDSALYLCASSLGQSFSGNTIYFGEGSWLTVV.

The rearrangement joins TRBV10-3 to TRBJ2-7, with D possibly matching TRBD2 (6 bases). Germline V gene sequence: CDR1 ENHRY, CDR2 SYGVKD. CDR3 length equals 14 residues. The germline V and J ends were trimmed by 2 bases and 2 bases, with 10 bases remaining between them. The CDR3 sequence: CAISELLATYEQYF. CDR3 nucleotide sequence: TGTGCCATCAGTGAGCTACTAGCCACCTACGAGCAGTACTTC.

The chain is built from TRBV12-3 or TRBV12-4 and TRBJ1-5; TRBD1 matches 10 bases. Unmatched junction bases numbered 5, after V lost 5 bases and J lost 4 bases. The CDR3 runs 15 residues. The CDR3 DNA is TGTGCCAGCAGTCCGGGGACAGGGGATAATCAGCCCCAGCATTTT. Translation: CASSPGTGDNQPQHF.

The chain combines TRBV7-9 with TRBJ2-5; D might be TRBD2 (6 bases). From germline, CDR1 is SEHNR and CDR2 FQNEAQ (reference sequence). Trimming stripped 3 bases from V and 5 bases from J, with 16 bases between. The CDR3 length is 15 residues. DNA for the CDR3: TGTGCCAGCAGCTTGAGAAGAGCGGGCAGGGAGACCCAGTACTTC. Its protein is CASSLRRAGRETQYF.

The gene calls are TRBV6-4 and TRBJ2-3; either TRBD1 or TRBD2 may fit D (5 bases each). CDR1 is MRHNA, CDR2 SNTAGT, per germline. Trimming pared 3 bases from V and 1 base from J, leaving 11 bases between. The CDR3 extends over 15 amino acids. The CDR3 bases are TGTGCCAGCAGTGAACAACCGGGACGCACAGATACGCAGTATTTT. Its protein product is CASSEQPGRTDTQYF.

This rearrangement joins TRBV28 to TRBJ1-5; D gene ambiguous. CDR1 and CDR2 (germline): MDHEN, SYDVKM. The CDR3 is 14 amino acids. Trimming took off 3 bases at V and 3 bases at J, with 9 bases between the two ends. The CDR3 sequence: CASSFSDPNQPQHF. CDR3 DNA: TGTGCCAGCAGTTTTAGTGACCCCAATCAGCCCCAGCATTTT.

This clonotype was seen a few times. This rearrangement joins TRBV5-1 to TRBJ2-1; weak D call: TRBD1 (6 bases). The CDR3 runs to 15 residues. The germline CDR1 and CDR2 sequences are SGHRS and YFSETQ. The V end was cut by 4 bases, the J end by 5 bases, with 16 bases between. This chain's CDR3 is CASSPGTHYDNEQFF. The DNA for the CDR3 is TGCGCCAGCAGCCCTGGGACACATTACGACAATGAGCAGTTCTTC.

This clonotype was counted a few times. The gene calls are TRBV4-2 and TRBJ2-1; D ambiguous. The germline V gene encodes CDR1 LGHNA and CDR2 YNFKEQ. The CDR3 totals 14 residues. Trimming cost V 4 bases and J 5 bases, with 12 bases left between them. The CDR3 DNA follows: TGTGCCAGCAGCCGAAAGGGTCCGGACAATGAGCAGTTCTTC. Encoded protein: CASSRKGPDNEQFF.

The chain carries TRBV5-1 and TRBJ1-2; the D is unclear. V lost 4 bases and J lost 6, with 19 bases in between. The germline V gene encodes CDR1 SGHRS and CDR2 YFSETQ. The CDR3 is made up of 15 amino acids. The CDR3 DNA reads TGCGCCAGCAGCACAAAGGGCCGACACCCCAATGGCTACACCTTC. This translates into CASSTKGRHPNGYTF. The variable domain in full, completed from reference TRBV5-1 and TRBJ1-2, reads KAGVTQTPRYLIKTRGQQVTLSCSPISGHRSVSWYQQTPGQGLQFLFEYFSETQRNKGNFPGRFSGRQFSNSRSEMNVSTLELGDSALYLCASSTKGRHPNGYTFGSGTRLTVV.

The CDR3 reads CASSYATGIEQYF. For the CDR3, the DNA is TGTGCCAGCAGTTACGCGACAGGGATCGAGCAGTACTTC. The chain links TRBV6-6 to TRBJ2-7; 7 nucleotides match TRBD1. The CDR3 runs to 13 residues. J was trimmed by 6 bases and V by 2 bases; bases with no gene match: 4. The germline V gene has CDR1 MNHNY and CDR2 SVGAGI (reference sequence).

In this sample, this clonotype turned up once. CDR3 residues: CASSRSGQGARTNTEAFF. CDR3 in DNA: TGTGCCAGCAGCCGTTCGGGGCAGGGGGCTCGGACGAACACTGAAGCTTTCTTT. V gene TRBV11-1 combines with J gene TRBJ1-1; the match to TRBD1 covers 8 bases. CDR3 size: 18 residues. V shed 5 bases and J 1 base; nucleotides not matched to a gene: 15. CDR1 and CDR2 from the germline V gene are SGHAT and FQDESV (reference sequence).

This clonotype showed up just a few times. J is TRBJ1-4 and V is TRBV20-1; unclear D gene. CDR3 size: 16 residues. V lost 1 base and J 8 bases, leaving 20 bases between the germline ends. Germline V gene lookup returns CDR1 DFQATT and CDR2 SNEGSKA (reference sequence). The CDR3 DNA is TGCAGTGCTAGAGGGCTTTATCCAGGAGGAGGGGAAAAACTGTTTTTT. Amino acids: CSARGLYPGGGEKLFF.

Only a few counts were recorded for this clonotype. The chain employs TRBV2 and TRBJ1-4; no firm D call. CDR3 size: 14 residues. Germline V gene lookup returns CDR1 SNHLY and CDR2 FYNNEI. Trimming stripped 6 bases from V and 0 bases from J, with 8 bases between. CDR3 DNA sequence: TGTGCCAGCAGAACGCGAGCAACTAATGAAAAACTGTTTTTT. This translates into CASRTRATNEKLFF.

This clonotype was seen only a few times. The CDR3 DNA sequence: TGTGCCAGCAGTACAGGGGAAAACTACTACGAGCAGTACTTC. Translated: CASSTGENYYEQYF. The gene calls are TRBV27 and TRBJ2-7, with 7 bases lining up with TRBD1. CDR1 and CDR2 from the germline V gene are MNHEY and SMNVEV (reference sequence). The CDR3 is 14 residues long. After removal of 5 bases from V and 3 bases from J, the junction contained 7 bases not matched to a gene.

This clonotype occurred many times. J is TRBJ2-5 and V is TRBV7-6; 7 positions match TRBD1. Trimming took 5 bases from V and 4 from J; bases not matched to a gene: 4. This CDR3 spans 13 amino acids. The germline V gene has CDR1 SGHVS and CDR2 FNYEAQ. The CDR3 sequence: CASSRTGRETQYF. CDR3 DNA: TGTGCCAGCAGCCGGACAGGCCGAGAGACCCAGTACTTC.